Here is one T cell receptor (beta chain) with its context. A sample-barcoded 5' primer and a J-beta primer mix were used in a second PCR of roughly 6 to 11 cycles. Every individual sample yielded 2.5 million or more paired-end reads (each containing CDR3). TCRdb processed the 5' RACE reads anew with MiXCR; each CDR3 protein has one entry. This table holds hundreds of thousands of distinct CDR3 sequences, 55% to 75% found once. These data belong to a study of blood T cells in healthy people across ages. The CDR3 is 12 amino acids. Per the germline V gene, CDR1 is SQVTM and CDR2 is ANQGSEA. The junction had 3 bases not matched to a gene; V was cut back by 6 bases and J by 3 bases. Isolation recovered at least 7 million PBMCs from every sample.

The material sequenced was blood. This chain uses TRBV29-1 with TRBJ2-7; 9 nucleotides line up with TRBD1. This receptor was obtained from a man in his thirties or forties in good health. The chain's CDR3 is CSVQGASYEQYF. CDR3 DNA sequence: TGCAGCGTACAGGGGGCGAGCTACGAGCAGTACTTC.